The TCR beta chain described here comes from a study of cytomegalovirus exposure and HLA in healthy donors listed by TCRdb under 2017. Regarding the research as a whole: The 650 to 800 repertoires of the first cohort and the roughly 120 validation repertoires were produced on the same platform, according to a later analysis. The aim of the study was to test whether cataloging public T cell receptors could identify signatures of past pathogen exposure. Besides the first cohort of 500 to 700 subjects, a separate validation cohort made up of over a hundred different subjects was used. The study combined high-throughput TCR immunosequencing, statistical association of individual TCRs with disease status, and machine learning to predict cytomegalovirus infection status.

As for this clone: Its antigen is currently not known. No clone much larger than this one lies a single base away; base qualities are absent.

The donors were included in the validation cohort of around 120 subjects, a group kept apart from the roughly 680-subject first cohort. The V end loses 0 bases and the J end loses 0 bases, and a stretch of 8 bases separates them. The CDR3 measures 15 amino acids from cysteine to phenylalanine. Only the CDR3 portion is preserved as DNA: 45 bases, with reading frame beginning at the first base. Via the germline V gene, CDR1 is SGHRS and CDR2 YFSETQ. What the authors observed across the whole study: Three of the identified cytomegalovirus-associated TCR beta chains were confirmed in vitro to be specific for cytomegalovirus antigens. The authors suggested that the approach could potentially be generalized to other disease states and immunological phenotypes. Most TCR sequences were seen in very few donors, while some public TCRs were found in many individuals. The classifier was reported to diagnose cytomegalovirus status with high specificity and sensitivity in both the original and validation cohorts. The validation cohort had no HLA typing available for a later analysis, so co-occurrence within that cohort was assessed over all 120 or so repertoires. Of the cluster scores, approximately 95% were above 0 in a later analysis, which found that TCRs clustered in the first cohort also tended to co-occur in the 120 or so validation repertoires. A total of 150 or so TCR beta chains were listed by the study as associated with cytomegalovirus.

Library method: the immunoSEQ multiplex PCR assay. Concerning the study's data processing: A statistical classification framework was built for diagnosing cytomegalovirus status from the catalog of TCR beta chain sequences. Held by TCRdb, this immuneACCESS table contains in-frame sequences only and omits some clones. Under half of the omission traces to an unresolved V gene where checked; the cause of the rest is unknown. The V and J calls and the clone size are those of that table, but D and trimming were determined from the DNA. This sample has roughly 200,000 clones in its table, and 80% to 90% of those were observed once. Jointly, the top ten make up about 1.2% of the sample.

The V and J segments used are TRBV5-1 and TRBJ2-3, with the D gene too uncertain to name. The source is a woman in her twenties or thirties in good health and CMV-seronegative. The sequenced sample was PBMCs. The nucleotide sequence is TGCGCCAGCAGCTTGGGTACAGCTAGCACAGATACGCAGTATTTT. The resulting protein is CASSLGTASTDTQYF.